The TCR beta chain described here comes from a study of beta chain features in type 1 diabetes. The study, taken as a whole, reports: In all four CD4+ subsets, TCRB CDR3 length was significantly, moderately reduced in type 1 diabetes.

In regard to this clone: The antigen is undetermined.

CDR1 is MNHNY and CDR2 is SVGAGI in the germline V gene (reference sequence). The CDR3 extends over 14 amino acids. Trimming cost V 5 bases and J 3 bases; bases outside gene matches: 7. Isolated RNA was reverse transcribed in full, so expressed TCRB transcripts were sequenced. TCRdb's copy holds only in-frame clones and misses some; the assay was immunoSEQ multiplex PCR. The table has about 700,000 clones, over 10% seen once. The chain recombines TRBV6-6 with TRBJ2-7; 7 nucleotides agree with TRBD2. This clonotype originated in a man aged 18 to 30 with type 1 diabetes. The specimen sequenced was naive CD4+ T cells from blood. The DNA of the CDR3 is TGTGCCAGCAGTGAGGGAGGGGAGTACTACGAGCAGTACTTC. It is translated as CASSEGGEYYEQYF.